The rows below give T cell receptor beta chains drawn from one sample of a study of blood T cells in healthy people across ages. TCRdb redid the calling of the 5' RACE reads with MiXCR, one entry per CDR3 protein. The sample has about 1.6 million distinct CDR3 sequences, about 31% seen once; the top ten hold roughly 12%. Sequenced input: blood. The origin of the receptors is a woman aged 25 to 39 in good health. Both conserved end residues are part of each CDR3. A D gene is named only where the DNA matches it firmly. Expanded clones get a size class; other rows say once, few or many, or leave the size out.

v_gene: TRBV6-1; d_gene: TRBD1; abundance: -; j_gene: TRBJ2-7; CDR3aa: CASSRFGDRGFNEQYF; CDR3nt: TGTGCCAGCAGCCGCTTCGGTGACAGGGGTTTTAACGAGCAGTACTTC
v_gene: TRBV20-1; d_gene: TRBD2; abundance: few; j_gene: TRBJ2-1; CDR3aa: CSARDSGLAGVSNEQFF; CDR3nt: TGCAGTGCTAGAGACTCGGGACTAGCGGGGGTCAGCAATGAGCAGTTCTTC
v_gene: TRBV3-1; d_gene: -; abundance: -; j_gene: TRBJ2-7; CDR3aa: CASSSGTGSFNSYEQYF; CDR3nt: TGTGCCAGCAGCAGCGGGACAGGTTCATTCAACTCCTACGAGCAGTACTTC
v_gene: TRBV7-9; d_gene: TRBD2; abundance: few; j_gene: TRBJ2-5; CDR3aa: CASSLDPRLAGVETQYF; CDR3nt: TGTGCCAGCAGCTTGGACCCCCGACTAGCTGGGGTCGAGACCCAGTACTTC
v_gene: TRBV29-1; d_gene: TRBD2; abundance: many; j_gene: TRBJ2-1; CDR3aa: CSVAITSGRSNEQFF; CDR3nt: TGCAGCGTTGCAATTACTAGCGGGAGAAGCAATGAGCAGTTCTTC
v_gene: TRBV7-2; d_gene: -; abundance: many; j_gene: TRBJ2-5; CDR3aa: CASSLWGDIQYF; CDR3nt: TGTGCCAGCAGCTTATGGGGGGACATCCAGTACTTC
v_gene: TRBV10-2; d_gene: -; abundance: -; j_gene: TRBJ2-4; CDR3aa: CASSDVLAKNIQYF; CDR3nt: TGCGCCAGCAGTGACGTGCTAGCCAAAAACATTCAGTACTTC
v_gene: TRBV5-1; d_gene: TRBD2; abundance: few; j_gene: TRBJ2-3; CDR3aa: CASSLLRLAGGPVDTQYF; CDR3nt: TGCGCCAGCAGCCTACTCCGTCTCGCGGGGGGCCCCGTGGATACGCAGTATTTT
v_gene: TRBV6-1; d_gene: -; abundance: -; j_gene: TRBJ2-1; CDR3aa: CASRLAGTDIEQFF; CDR3nt: TGTGCCAGCAGGCTAGCCGGGACGGATATTGAGCAGTTCTTC
v_gene: TRBV28; d_gene: -; abundance: few; j_gene: TRBJ2-7; CDR3aa: CASSFYVEGDNEQYF; CDR3nt: TGTGCCAGCAGTTTTTACGTCGAAGGGGACAACGAGCAGTACTTC
v_gene: TRBV29-1; d_gene: -; abundance: many; j_gene: TRBJ2-7; CDR3aa: CSVEVPPGGSYEQYF; CDR3nt: TGCAGCGTTGAAGTTCCCCCCGGTGGGTCCTACGAGCAGTACTTC
v_gene: TRBV13; d_gene: -; abundance: few; j_gene: TRBJ1-1; CDR3aa: CASSTFYVDTEAFF; CDR3nt: TGTGCCAGCAGCACCTTCTATGTGGACACTGAGGCTTTCTTT
v_gene: TRBV7-2; d_gene: -; abundance: many; j_gene: TRBJ2-5; CDR3aa: CASSLLRSQETQYF; CDR3nt: TGTGCCAGCAGTTTACTCCGCAGTCAAGAGACCCAGTACTTC
v_gene: TRBV7-9; d_gene: TRBD1; abundance: -; j_gene: TRBJ2-1; CDR3aa: CASSLVGQGQANEQFF; CDR3nt: TGTGCCAGCAGCTTGGTGGGACAGGGACAGGCCAATGAGCAGTTCTTC
v_gene: TRBV6-1; d_gene: -; abundance: many; j_gene: TRBJ1-5; CDR3aa: CASSPSGGNQPQHF; CDR3nt: TGTGCCAGCAGCCCTTCTGGGGGCAATCAGCCCCAGCATTTT
v_gene: TRBV5-1; d_gene: TRBD1; abundance: few; j_gene: TRBJ2-7; CDR3aa: CASSSTEYLDREASEQYF; CDR3nt: TGCGCCAGCAGCTCGACAGAATACCTTGACAGGGAAGCTTCCGAGCAGTACTTC
v_gene: TRBV27; d_gene: TRBD1; abundance: few; j_gene: TRBJ2-4; CDR3aa: CASSLGTAQAKNIQYF; CDR3nt: TGTGCCAGCAGTCTCGGGACAGCCCAGGCCAAAAACATTCAGTACTTC
v_gene: TRBV2; d_gene: TRBD1; abundance: -; j_gene: TRBJ1-1; CDR3aa: CASTFLGQQNTEAFF; CDR3nt: TGTGCCAGCACCTTCCTGGGACAGCAGAACACTGAAGCTTTCTTT
v_gene: TRBV2; d_gene: -; abundance: once; j_gene: TRBJ2-7; CDR3aa: CASRADTVSYEQYF; CDR3nt: TGTGCCAGCAGGGCAGATACAGTCTCCTACGAGCAGTACTTC
v_gene: TRBV29-1; d_gene: -; abundance: many; j_gene: TRBJ2-7; CDR3aa: CSVIGPQGEQYF; CDR3nt: TGCAGCGTTATTGGACCTCAGGGGGAGCAGTACTTC
v_gene: TRBV5-1; d_gene: -; abundance: few; j_gene: TRBJ2-2; CDR3aa: CASSLVGRTGELFF; CDR3nt: TGCGCCAGCAGCTTGGTAGGTCGTACCGGGGAGCTGTTTTTT
v_gene: TRBV12-5; d_gene: TRBD2; abundance: -; j_gene: TRBJ2-1; CDR3aa: CASGSSGGSYNEQFF; CDR3nt: TGTGCTAGTGGATCTAGCGGGGGATCCTACAATGAGCAGTTCTTC
v_gene: TRBV20-1; d_gene: -; abundance: -; j_gene: TRBJ1-2; CDR3aa: CSVKNYGYTF; CDR3nt: TGCAGTGTTAAAAACTATGGCTACACCTTC
v_gene: TRBV10-3; d_gene: -; abundance: many; j_gene: TRBJ2-6; CDR3aa: CAISVYSGANVLTF; CDR3nt: TGTGCCATCAGTGTTTACTCTGGGGCCAACGTCCTGACTTTC
v_gene: TRBV4-1; d_gene: -; abundance: -; j_gene: TRBJ1-1; CDR3aa: CASSPLGLSMNTEAFF; CDR3nt: TGCGCCAGCAGCCCCCTTGGACTGTCTATGAACACTGAAGCTTTCTTT
v_gene: TRBV6-1; d_gene: -; abundance: -; j_gene: TRBJ1-2; CDR3aa: CASSEQIYGYTF; CDR3nt: TGTGCCAGCAGTGAGCAAATCTATGGCTACACCTTC
v_gene: TRBV15; d_gene: -; abundance: -; j_gene: TRBJ2-2; CDR3aa: CATNRAGGIGELFF; CDR3nt: TGTGCCACCAACAGGGCTGGGGGCATCGGGGAGCTGTTTTTT
v_gene: TRBV10-3; d_gene: -; abundance: -; j_gene: TRBJ2-1; CDR3aa: CAISPGVKNEQFF; CDR3nt: TGTGCCATCAGCCCGGGAGTAAAAAATGAGCAGTTCTTC
v_gene: TRBV12-3/TRBV12-4; d_gene: -; abundance: once; j_gene: TRBJ2-7; CDR3aa: CASSLSVREGRDEQYF; CDR3nt: TGTGCCAGCAGTTTATCCGTCCGAGAGGGACGCGACGAGCAGTACTTC
v_gene: TRBV6-2/TRBV6-3; d_gene: TRBD1; abundance: -; j_gene: TRBJ1-5; CDR3aa: CASSYGQSYRGQQPQHF; CDR3nt: TGTGCCAGCAGTTACGGACAATCTTACAGGGGCCAACAGCCCCAGCATTTT
v_gene: TRBV11-2; d_gene: TRBD2; abundance: few; j_gene: TRBJ2-1; CDR3aa: CASSPPGLVGEQFF; CDR3nt: TGTGCCAGCAGCCCGCCGGGACTAGTGGGGGAGCAGTTCTTC
v_gene: TRBV18; d_gene: -; abundance: few; j_gene: TRBJ1-4; CDR3aa: CASSPGREKLFF; CDR3nt: TGTGCCAGCTCACCAGGGCGAGAAAAACTGTTTTTT
v_gene: TRBV7-9; d_gene: -; abundance: few; j_gene: TRBJ2-1; CDR3aa: CASSRLKVGQFF; CDR3nt: TGTGCCAGCAGCCGACTCAAAGTGGGGCAGTTCTTC
v_gene: TRBV27; d_gene: TRBD1; abundance: -; j_gene: TRBJ1-1; CDR3aa: CASSARHRGLGNTEAFF; CDR3nt: TGTGCCAGCAGCGCGAGACACAGGGGGCTCGGTAACACTGAAGCTTTCTTT
v_gene: TRBV20-1; d_gene: TRBD2; abundance: -; j_gene: TRBJ2-3; CDR3aa: CSARGLAVAQYF; CDR3nt: TGCAGTGCTAGAGGACTAGCGGTAGCACAGTATTTT
v_gene: TRBV10-3; d_gene: -; abundance: -; j_gene: TRBJ1-1; CDR3aa: CAIRPGERNTEAFF; CDR3nt: TGTGCCATCAGACCCGGGGAAAGGAACACTGAAGCTTTCTTT
v_gene: TRBV21-1; d_gene: -; abundance: once; j_gene: TRBJ2-5; CDR3aa: CASSKSLYRVGETQYF; CDR3nt: TGTGCCAGCAGCAAATCCCTATACAGGGTCGGGGAGACCCAGTACTTC
v_gene: TRBV20-1; d_gene: TRBD1; abundance: -; j_gene: TRBJ2-3; CDR3aa: CSAGDRGLTDTQYF; CDR3nt: TGCAGTGCGGGGGACAGGGGGCTCACAGATACGCAGTATTTT
v_gene: TRBV7-9; d_gene: TRBD2; abundance: once; j_gene: TRBJ2-5; CDR3aa: CASSPRPGGALNEQYF; CDR3nt: TGTGCCAGCAGTCCCCGCCCCGGGGGGGCCTTAAATGAGCAGTACTTC
v_gene: TRBV7-9; d_gene: -; abundance: few; j_gene: TRBJ2-3; CDR3aa: CASSFYPGGDTQYF; CDR3nt: TGTGCCAGCAGCTTCTATCCCGGCGGGGATACGCAGTATTTT
v_gene: TRBV4-1; d_gene: -; abundance: -; j_gene: TRBJ2-1; CDR3aa: CASGPIYRGRLGNEQFF; CDR3nt: TGCGCCAGCGGCCCGATTTATAGGGGTCGTCTCGGGAATGAGCAGTTCTTC
v_gene: TRBV27; d_gene: -; abundance: -; j_gene: TRBJ1-1; CDR3aa: CASSLFGGNLNTEAFF; CDR3nt: TGTGCCAGCAGTTTATTTGGCGGAAACTTGAACACTGAAGCTTTCTTT
v_gene: TRBV7-6; d_gene: TRBD2; abundance: -; j_gene: TRBJ2-2; CDR3aa: CASSWELAGVTGELFF; CDR3nt: TGTGCCAGCAGCTGGGAGCTAGCGGGAGTTACCGGGGAGCTGTTTTTT
v_gene: TRBV6-1; d_gene: TRBD1; abundance: -; j_gene: TRBJ1-5; CDR3aa: CASSLRTDPVGQGARQPQHF; CDR3nt: TGTGCCAGCAGTCTTCGCACCGACCCCGTGGGACAGGGGGCACGTCAGCCCCAGCATTTT
v_gene: TRBV20-1; d_gene: TRBD1; abundance: -; j_gene: TRBJ1-1; CDR3aa: CSANPTGASNTEAFF; CDR3nt: TGCAGTGCCAACCCGACAGGGGCTAGTAACACTGAAGCTTTCTTT
v_gene: TRBV28; d_gene: TRBD1; abundance: -; j_gene: TRBJ1-5; CDR3aa: CARSPQGAGNQPQHF; CDR3nt: TGTGCCCGCAGTCCTCAGGGGGCGGGCAATCAGCCCCAGCATTTT
v_gene: TRBV7-9; d_gene: -; abundance: few; j_gene: TRBJ2-7; CDR3aa: CASSLNQAIIDEQYF; CDR3nt: TGTGCCAGCAGCTTAAATCAGGCAATTATCGACGAGCAGTACTTC
v_gene: TRBV9; d_gene: -; abundance: -; j_gene: TRBJ2-7; CDR3aa: CASSVFQAVAYEQYF; CDR3nt: TGTGCCAGCAGCGTCTTCCAAGCGGTCGCCTACGAGCAGTACTTC
v_gene: TRBV5-6; d_gene: -; abundance: few; j_gene: TRBJ2-1; CDR3aa: CASSPGTLLGEQFF; CDR3nt: TGTGCCAGCAGCCCCGGGACTCTTCTGGGTGAGCAGTTCTTC
v_gene: TRBV7-9; d_gene: TRBD2; abundance: few; j_gene: TRBJ2-3; CDR3aa: CASKPGLATDTQYF; CDR3nt: TGTGCCAGCAAACCGGGACTAGCGACAGATACGCAGTATTTT